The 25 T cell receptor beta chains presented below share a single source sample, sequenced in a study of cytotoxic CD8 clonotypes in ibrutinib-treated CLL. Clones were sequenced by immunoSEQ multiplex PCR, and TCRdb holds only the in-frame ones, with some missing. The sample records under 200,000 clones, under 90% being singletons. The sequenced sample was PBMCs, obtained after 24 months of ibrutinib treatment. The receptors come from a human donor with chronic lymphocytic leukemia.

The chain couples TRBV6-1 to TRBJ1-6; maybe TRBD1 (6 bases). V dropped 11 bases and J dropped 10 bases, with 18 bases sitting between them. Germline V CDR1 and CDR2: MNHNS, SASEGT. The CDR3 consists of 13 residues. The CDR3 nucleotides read TGTGCCGGACGACAGGTTTTTGGCTCACCCCTCCACTTT. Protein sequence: CAGRQVFGSPLHF.

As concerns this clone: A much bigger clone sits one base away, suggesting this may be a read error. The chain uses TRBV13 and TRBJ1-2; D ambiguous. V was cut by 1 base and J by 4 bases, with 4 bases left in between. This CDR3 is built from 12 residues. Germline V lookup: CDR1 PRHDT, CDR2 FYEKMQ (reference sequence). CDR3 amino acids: CASSLDGYGYTF. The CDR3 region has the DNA TGTGCCAGCAGCTTAGATGGCTATGGCTACACCTTC. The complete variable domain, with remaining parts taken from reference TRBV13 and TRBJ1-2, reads AAGVIQSPRHLIKEKRETATLKCYPIPRHDTVYWYQQGPGQDPQFLISFYEKMQSDKGSIPDRFSAQQFSDYHSELNMSSLELGDSALYFCASSLDGYGYTFGSGTRLTVV.

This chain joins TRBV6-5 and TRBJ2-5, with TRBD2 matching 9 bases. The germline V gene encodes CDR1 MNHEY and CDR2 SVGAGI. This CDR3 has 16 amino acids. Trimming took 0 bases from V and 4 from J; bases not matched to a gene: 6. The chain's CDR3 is CASSYSRAGGRETQYF. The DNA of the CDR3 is TGTGCCAGCAGTTACTCGCGGGCGGGGGGGAGAGAGACCCAGTACTTC.

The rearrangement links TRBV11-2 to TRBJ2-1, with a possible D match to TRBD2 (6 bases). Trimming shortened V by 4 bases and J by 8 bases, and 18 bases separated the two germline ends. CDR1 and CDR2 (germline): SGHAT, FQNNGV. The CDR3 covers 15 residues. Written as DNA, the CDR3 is TGTGCCAGCAGCTCCCCCCCCCTAGCGATAGATGAGCAGTTCTTC. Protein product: CASSSPPLAIDEQFF.

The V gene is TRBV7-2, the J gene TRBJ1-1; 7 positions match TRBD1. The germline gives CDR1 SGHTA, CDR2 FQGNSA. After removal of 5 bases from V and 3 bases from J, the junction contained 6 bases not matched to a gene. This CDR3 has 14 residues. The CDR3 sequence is CASSKNRGDTEAFF. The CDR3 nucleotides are TGTGCCAGCAGCAAAAACAGGGGCGACACTGAAGCTTTCTTT.

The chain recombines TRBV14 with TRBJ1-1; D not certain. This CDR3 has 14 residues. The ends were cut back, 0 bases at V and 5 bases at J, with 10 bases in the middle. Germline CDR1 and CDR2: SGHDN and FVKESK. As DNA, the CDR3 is TGTGCCAGCAGCCAAGATCTTAGGGCAACTGAAGCTTTCTTT. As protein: CASSQDLRATEAFF.

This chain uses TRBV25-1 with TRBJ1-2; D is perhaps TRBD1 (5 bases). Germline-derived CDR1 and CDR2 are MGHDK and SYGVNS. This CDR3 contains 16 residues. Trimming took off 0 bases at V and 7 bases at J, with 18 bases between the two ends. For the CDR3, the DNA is TGTGCCAGCAGTGAATATTCGGGGGGAGGCCTCGGTGGCTACACCTTC. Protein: CASSEYSGGGLGGYTF.

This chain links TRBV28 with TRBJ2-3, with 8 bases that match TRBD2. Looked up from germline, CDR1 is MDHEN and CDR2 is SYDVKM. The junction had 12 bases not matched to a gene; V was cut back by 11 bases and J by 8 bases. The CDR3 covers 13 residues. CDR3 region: CAGGREVPGTQYF. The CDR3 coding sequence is TGTGCCGGCGGGCGGGAGGTTCCGGGTACGCAGTATTTT.

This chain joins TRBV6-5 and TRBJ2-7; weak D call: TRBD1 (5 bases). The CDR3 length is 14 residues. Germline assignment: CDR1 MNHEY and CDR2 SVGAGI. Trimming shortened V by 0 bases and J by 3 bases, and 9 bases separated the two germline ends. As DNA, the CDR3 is TGTGCCAGCAGTTACTCCCCAGGGAACTACGAGCAGTACTTC. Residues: CASSYSPGNYEQYF.

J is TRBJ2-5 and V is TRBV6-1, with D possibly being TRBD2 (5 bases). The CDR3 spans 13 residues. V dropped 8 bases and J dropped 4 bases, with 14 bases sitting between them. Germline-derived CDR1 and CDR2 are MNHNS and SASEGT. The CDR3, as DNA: TGTGCCAGCGAACGAGGGCTGGGAGAGACCCAGTACTTC. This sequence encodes CASERGLGETQYF.

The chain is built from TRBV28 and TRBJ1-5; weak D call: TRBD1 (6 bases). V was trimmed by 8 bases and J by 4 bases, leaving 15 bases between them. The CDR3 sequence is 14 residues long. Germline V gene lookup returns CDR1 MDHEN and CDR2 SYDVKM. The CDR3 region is CASGGTPPNQPQHF. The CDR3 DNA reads TGTGCCAGCGGGGGCACACCTCCTAATCAGCCCCAGCATTTT.

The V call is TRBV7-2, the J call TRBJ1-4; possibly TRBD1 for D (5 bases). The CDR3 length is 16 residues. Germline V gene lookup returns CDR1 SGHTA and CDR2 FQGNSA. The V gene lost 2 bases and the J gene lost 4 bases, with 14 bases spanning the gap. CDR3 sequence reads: CASSLRGGALNEKLFF. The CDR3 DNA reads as TGTGCCAGCAGCTTAAGAGGCGGGGCCCTTAATGAAAAACTGTTTTTT.

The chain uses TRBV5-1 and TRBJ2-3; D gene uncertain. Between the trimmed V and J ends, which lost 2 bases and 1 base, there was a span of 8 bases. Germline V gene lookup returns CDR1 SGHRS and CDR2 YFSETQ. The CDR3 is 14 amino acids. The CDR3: CASSLRRGTDTQYF. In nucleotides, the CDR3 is TGCGCCAGCAGCTTACGAAGGGGCACAGATACGCAGTATTTT.

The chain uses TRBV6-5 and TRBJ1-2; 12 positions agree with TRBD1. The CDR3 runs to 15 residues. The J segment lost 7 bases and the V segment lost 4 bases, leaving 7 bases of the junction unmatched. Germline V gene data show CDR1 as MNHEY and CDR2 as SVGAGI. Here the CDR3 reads CASSSRDRGRRGYTF. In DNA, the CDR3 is TGTGCCAGCAGTTCCCGGGACAGGGGGCGCCGTGGCTACACCTTC.

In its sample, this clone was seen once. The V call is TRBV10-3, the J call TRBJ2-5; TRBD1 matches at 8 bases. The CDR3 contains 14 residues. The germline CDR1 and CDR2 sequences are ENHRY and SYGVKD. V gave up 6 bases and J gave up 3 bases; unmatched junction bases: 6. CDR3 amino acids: CAISSQGAEETQYF. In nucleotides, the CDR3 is TGTGCCATCAGCTCGCAGGGGGCTGAAGAGACCCAGTACTTC.

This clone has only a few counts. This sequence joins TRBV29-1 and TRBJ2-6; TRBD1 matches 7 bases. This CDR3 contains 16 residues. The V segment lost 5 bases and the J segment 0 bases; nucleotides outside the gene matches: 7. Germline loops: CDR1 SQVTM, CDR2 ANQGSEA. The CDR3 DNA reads TGCAGCGTTACAGGGGACGATAGCTCTGGGGCCAACGTCCTGACTTTC. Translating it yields CSVTGDDSSGANVLTF.

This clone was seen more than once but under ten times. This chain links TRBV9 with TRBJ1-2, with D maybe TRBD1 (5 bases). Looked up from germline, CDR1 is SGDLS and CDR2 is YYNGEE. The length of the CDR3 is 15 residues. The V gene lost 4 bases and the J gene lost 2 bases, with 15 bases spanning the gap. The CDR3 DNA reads TGTGCCAGCAGCCTTTACACCGGGGCGAACTATGGCTACACCTTC. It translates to CASSLYTGANYGYTF. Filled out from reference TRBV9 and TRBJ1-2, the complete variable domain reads DSGVTQTPKHLITATGQRVTLRCSPRSGDLSVYWYQQSLDQGLQFLIQYYNGEERAKGNILERFSAQQFPDLHSELNLSSLELGDSALYFCASSLYTGANYGYTFGSGTRLTVV.

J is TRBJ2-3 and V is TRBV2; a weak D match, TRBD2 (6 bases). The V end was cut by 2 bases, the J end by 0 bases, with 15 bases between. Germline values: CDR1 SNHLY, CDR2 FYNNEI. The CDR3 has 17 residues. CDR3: CASSELVSGTSTDTQYF. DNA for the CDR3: TGTGCCAGCAGTGAATTGGTTAGCGGAACAAGCACAGATACGCAGTATTTT.

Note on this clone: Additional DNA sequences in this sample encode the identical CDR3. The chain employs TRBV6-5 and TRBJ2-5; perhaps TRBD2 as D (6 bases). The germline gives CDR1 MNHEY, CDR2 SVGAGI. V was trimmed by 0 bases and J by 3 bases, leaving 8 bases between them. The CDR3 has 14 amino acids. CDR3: CASSYSGGKETQYF. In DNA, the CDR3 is TGTGCCAGCAGTTACTCTGGGGGGAAAGAGACCCAGTACTTC.

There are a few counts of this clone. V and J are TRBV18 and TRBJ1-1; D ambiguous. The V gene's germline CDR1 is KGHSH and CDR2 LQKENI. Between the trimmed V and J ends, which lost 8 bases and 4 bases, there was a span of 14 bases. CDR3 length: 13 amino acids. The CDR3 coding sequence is TGTGCCAGCGCCGGAGGGAAAGGCACTGAAGCTTTCTTT. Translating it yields CASAGGKGTEAFF.

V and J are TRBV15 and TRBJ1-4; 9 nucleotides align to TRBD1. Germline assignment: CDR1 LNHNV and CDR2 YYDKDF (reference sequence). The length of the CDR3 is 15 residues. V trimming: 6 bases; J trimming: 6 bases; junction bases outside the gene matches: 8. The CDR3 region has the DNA TGTGCCACCAGAGCATTGGACAGGGGTGATGAAAAACTGTTTTTT. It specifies CATRALDRGDEKLFF.

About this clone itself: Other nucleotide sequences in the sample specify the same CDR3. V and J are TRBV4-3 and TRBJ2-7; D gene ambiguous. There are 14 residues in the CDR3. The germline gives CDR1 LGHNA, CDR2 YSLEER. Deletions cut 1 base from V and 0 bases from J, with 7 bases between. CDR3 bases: TGCGCCAGCAGCCAAGGGGTCAACTCCTACGAGCAGTACTTC. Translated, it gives CASSQGVNSYEQYF.

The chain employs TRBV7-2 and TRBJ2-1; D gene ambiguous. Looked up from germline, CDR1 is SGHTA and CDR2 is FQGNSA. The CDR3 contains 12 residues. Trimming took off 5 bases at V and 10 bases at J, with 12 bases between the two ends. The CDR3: CASSTGSAEQFF. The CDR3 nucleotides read TGTGCCAGCAGCACCGGGTCGGCAGAGCAGTTCTTC.

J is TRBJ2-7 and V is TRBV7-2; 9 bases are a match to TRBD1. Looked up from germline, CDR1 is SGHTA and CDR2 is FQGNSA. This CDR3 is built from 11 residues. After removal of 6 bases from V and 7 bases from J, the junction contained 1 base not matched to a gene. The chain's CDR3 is CASRGQGEQYF. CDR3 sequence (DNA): TGTGCCAGCAGGGGACAGGGAGAGCAGTACTTC.

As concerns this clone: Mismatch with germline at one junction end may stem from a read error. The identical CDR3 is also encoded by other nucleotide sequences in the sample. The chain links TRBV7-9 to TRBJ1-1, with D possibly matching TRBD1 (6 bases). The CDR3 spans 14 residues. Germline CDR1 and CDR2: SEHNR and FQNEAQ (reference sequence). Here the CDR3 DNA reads TGTGCCAGCAGCGTACAGGGACCGAACACTGAAGCCTTCTTT. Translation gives CASSVQGPNTEAFF.